This T cell receptor beta chain was identified during a study of shared clonotypes between healthy human individuals. Study-level information: Three CD4 naive, three CD4 memory, two CD8 naive and one CD8 memory plate were used per donor.

Splitting of each subset's genomic DNA was done evenly across several immunoSEQ plates. Using immunoSEQ multiplex PCR, the repertoire was profiled, and TCRdb retains in-frame clones only, with some absent. The sample records some 690,000 clones, 80% to 95% being singletons. As to this clone: The target antigen is unknown.

Whole-study results and caveats: Shared across a few donors were about 4.8% of the naive CD4 clonotypes.

CD8 memory cells included CD45RO+ cells plus CCR7-negative CD45RA+ TemRA cells. Sequences were obtained from memory CD8+ T cells from PBMCs. Subset reported: CD45RO+ cells pooled with CCR7-negative TemRA cells. The receptor's source is a man younger than 35 in good health. Some clones in this sample may be carry-over from other donors' samples.

The CDR3, as DNA: TGTGCCAGCAGCTTGGGGGGCAGCCTTCACTATGGCTACACCTTC. Its protein product is CASSLGGSLHYGYTF. The chain carries TRBV5-4 and TRBJ1-2, with D maybe TRBD1 (5 bases). Per germline, CDR1 SGHNT and CDR2 YYREEE (reference sequence). V lost 0 bases and J lost 3, with 12 bases in between. This CDR3 comprises 15 residues. The variable domain in full, completed from reference TRBV5-4 and TRBJ1-2, reads ETGVTQSPTHLIKTRGQQVTLRCSSQSGHNTVSWYQQALGQGPQFIFQYYREEENGRGNFPPRFSGLQFPNYSSELNVNALELDDSALYLCASSLGGSLHYGYTFGSGTRLTVV.